The 10 T cell receptor beta chains given below trace back to one sample, sequenced in a study of T cells in Graves' hyperthyroidism and ophthalmopathy. RNA transcripts provided the source from which TCR beta CDR3 regions were amplified. The HTBI primer set served for first-round RT-PCR of the TCR CDR3. A single record per CDR3 protein comes from TCRdb applying MiXCR to the multiplex PCR reads. The repertoire consists of a few hundred thousand distinct CDR3 sequences, with around 20% occurring once and the leading ten covering about a quarter. Sequenced material: blood. These receptors were taken from a man aged 18-30 years with Graves' hyperthyroidism.

This chain joins TRBV27 and TRBJ1-1; 10 bases are shared with TRBD1. Per the germline V gene, CDR1 is MNHEY and CDR2 is SMNVEV (reference sequence). The CDR3 is 14 amino acids. Losses at the gene ends were 3 bases for V and 7 bases for J; bases not matched to a gene: 5. The CDR3 is CASSFGDRGSEAFF. CDR3 DNA sequence: TGTGCCAGCAGTTTCGGGGACAGGGGAAGTGAAGCTTTCTTT.

This clonotype was seen at least ten times. A clone one base away is much larger, so this may be a read error. The CDR3 reads CASSEKQGYEQYF. For the CDR3, the DNA is TGTGCCAGCAGTGAAAAACAGGGCTACGAGCAGTACTTC. The chain employs TRBV6-1 and TRBJ2-7, with a tentative D call TRBD1 (6 bases). CDR1 is MNHNS, CDR2 SASEGT, per germline. Trimming left V 2 bases short and J 3 bases short, with 8 bases between. This CDR3 has 13 amino acids.

This clonotype was recorded many times. The gene calls are TRBV28 and TRBJ2-2; D might be TRBD2 (7 bases). The V and J ends lost 7 bases and 2 bases respectively, with 14 bases between them. This CDR3 comprises 15 residues. The V gene's germline CDR1 is MDHEN and CDR2 SYDVKM. In DNA, the CDR3 is TGTGCCAGCATCGGGGGGCCCTCAAACACCGGGGAGCTGTTTTTT. This translates into CASIGGPSNTGELFF.

This clonotype occurred many times. This chain uses TRBV25-1 with TRBJ2-5; D gene uncertain. The CDR3 has 13 amino acids. The germline V gene has CDR1 MGHDK and CDR2 SYGVNS. The V end lost 4 bases, the J end lost 5 bases, and 11 bases lay between the germline ends. CDR3 loop: CASSGRVGETQYF. For the CDR3, the DNA is TGTGCCAGCAGTGGAAGGGTCGGGGAGACCCAGTACTTC.

This clonotype came up many times. V gene TRBV7-8 combines with J gene TRBJ2-7, with a tentative D call TRBD1 (5 bases). Germline V CDR1 and CDR2: SGHVS, FQNEAQ. This CDR3 has 14 amino acids. V was shortened by 8 bases and J by 1 base, with 15 bases between the two germline ends. The CDR3 DNA reads as TGTGCCAGCTCACTCGAACCAGGGTCCTACGAGCAGTACTTC. Translating it yields CASSLEPGSYEQYF.

In this sample, this clonotype turned up many times. V gene TRBV28 combines with J gene TRBJ1-1; 11 nucleotides match TRBD1. Germline V gives CDR1 MDHEN, CDR2 SYDVKM. The CDR3 consists of 15 residues. V dropped 4 bases and J dropped 7; count of bases not matched to a gene: 8. The CDR3 protein is CASSSYLGQGVEAFF. The CDR3 nucleotides are TGTGCCAGCAGTTCTTACCTGGGACAGGGGGTTGAAGCTTTCTTT.

This clonotype was picked up many times. V gene TRBV5-1 combines with J gene TRBJ2-2; D assignment may be TRBD1 or TRBD2 (5 bases each). The CDR3 extends over 14 amino acids. V shed 3 bases and J shed 4 bases, with 10 bases lying between them. Germline assignment: CDR1 SGHRS and CDR2 YFSETQ. The CDR3 DNA reads TGCGCCAGCAGCTCGGGGCGGGTCACCGGGGAGCTGTTTTTT. It is translated as CASSSGRVTGELFF.

The table lists this clonotype with many counts. The J gene is TRBJ2-5, the V gene TRBV19; D call uncertain. Germline V gives CDR1 LNHDA, CDR2 SQIVND (reference sequence). This CDR3 has 13 residues. Trimming removed 3 bases from V and 1 base from J, with 6 bases in between. The CDR3 bases are TGTGCCAGTAGTATTCGCGGCCAAGAGACCCAGTACTTC. Translation gives CASSIRGQETQYF.

The chain couples TRBV11-2 to TRBJ2-5; D possibly corresponds to TRBD2 (5 bases). With 5 bases removed from V and 5 bases from J, the gap between germline ends came to 15 bases. The germline V gene has CDR1 SGHAT and CDR2 FQNNGV. The CDR3 extends over 14 amino acids. The CDR3 loop is CASSLLGSPETQYF. CDR3 sequence (DNA): TGTGCCAGCAGCCTACTGGGGAGCCCCGAGACCCAGTACTTC.

This clonotype appeared many times. V usage is TRBV5-1 and J usage is TRBJ2-7; a weak D match, TRBD2 (6 bases). Germline V gene lookup returns CDR1 SGHRS and CDR2 YFSETQ. The CDR3 extends over 14 amino acids. V was shortened by 7 bases and J by 1 base, with 15 bases between the two germline ends. CDR3 loop: CASSFMGRSYEQYF. The CDR3 DNA sequence: TGCGCCAGCTCCTTTATGGGGAGGTCCTACGAGCAGTACTTC.